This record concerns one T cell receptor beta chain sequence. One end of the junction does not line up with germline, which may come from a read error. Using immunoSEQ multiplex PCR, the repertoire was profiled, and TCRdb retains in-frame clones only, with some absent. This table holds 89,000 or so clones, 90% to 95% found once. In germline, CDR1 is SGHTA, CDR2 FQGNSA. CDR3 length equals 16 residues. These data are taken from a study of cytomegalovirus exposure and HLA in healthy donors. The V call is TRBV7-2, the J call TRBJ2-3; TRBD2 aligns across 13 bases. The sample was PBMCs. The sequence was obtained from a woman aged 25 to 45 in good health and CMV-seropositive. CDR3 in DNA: TGTGCCAGCAGGAGCCAACCTGGACTAGCGGGAGATCCGCAGTATTTT. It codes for CASRSQPGLAGDPQYF.